This T cell receptor (beta chain) was found in a study of OX40 agonist ivuxolimab in advanced cancers. The wider study: Patients got intravenous ivuxolimab at 0.01 to 10 mg/kg every 2 weeks. Enrollees could have had prior anti-PD-1, anti-PD-L1 or anti-CTLA-4 therapy, which 40% to 45% had received. Of mixed ages from roughly 23 to 85 and averaging approximately 60 years, the group was 65% to 85% male.

The CDR3 has 15 amino acids. Deletions cut 7 bases from V and 6 bases from J, with 22 bases between. Germline V gene lookup returns CDR1 MDHEN and CDR2 SYDVKM. Concerning this clone: As yet, its antigen is unknown.

General study findings and limits: Nonresponders, in some cases, also had low normalized T-cell clonal expansion.

Sequencing used immunoSEQ multiplex PCR; TCRdb keeps in-frame clones, though not all of them. The table shows approximately 68,000 clones, with about 90% occurring only once. The receptor comes from an adult with an advanced solid tumor such as melanoma, head and neck, liver or kidney cancer. Here the sequenced sample was CD4+ or CD8+ T cells sorted from blood, taken in a trial of the OX40 agonist ivuxolimab. The chain carries TRBV28 and TRBJ2-7; D is uncertain. The DNA for the CDR3 is TGTGCCAGCACGGACGGCGGCACCCTACTACGCGAGCAGTACTTC. It is translated as CASTDGGTLLREQYF.